The clone carrying this T cell receptor (beta chain) showed up just a few times. Its antigen is unidentified. The CDR3 runs 16 residues. From germline, CDR1 is LNHDA and CDR2 SQIVND (reference sequence). The ends were cut back, 3 bases at V and 2 bases at J, with 14 bases in the middle. Pools of viral peptides were used by the ViraFEST assay to expand antigen-specific CD4+ T cells ahead of sequencing. Following 10 days of culture, CD4+ T cells were isolated. The vaccine recipients had no prior SARS-CoV-2 infection, with negative nucleocapsid antibodies. Culturing of some 2 million PBMC per well took place with around 10 IU/ml IL-2 and 9.5 to 10 ug/ml peptides. The method was immunoSEQ multiplex PCR; TCRdb's version includes in-frame clones alone and lacks a portion of them. The sample includes approximately 30,000 clones, around 70% seen only once; the top ten take under 12%. The data belong to a study of vaccination effects on CD4 cells after COVID-19. Study details: All study participants received two doses of BNT162b2 or mRNA-1273 vaccine. Notes on the study in general: Convalescent patients numbered few in the study; early post-infection timepoints were missing entirely. Only 1 of 255 vaccine-induced clones from healthy vaccinees cross-reacted with common cold coronaviruses.

The sequence was collected from a human donor who received a COVID-19 vaccine. V is TRBV19 and J is TRBJ1-5, with D unresolved. This sample comprised CD4+ T cells from PBMCs cultured with SARS-CoV-2 spike peptides, obtained before COVID-19 vaccination. The CDR3 protein is CASSIYGDGGNQPQHF. CDR3 nucleotide sequence: TGTGCCAGTAGTATTTACGGGGATGGCGGCAATCAGCCCCAGCATTTT.